This T cell receptor beta chain was found in a study of blood T cell repertoires in COVID-19. The wider study: Acute and convalescent COVID-19 samples came from the United States, Italy and Spain. Sample material is recorded as cDNA or gDNA derived from T cells, B-cell-depleted T cells, or PBMCs.

This clone was seen just once. Original handling: Reference gene primer amplification yielded estimated nucleated cell counts. Measured with immunoSEQ multiplex PCR; TCRdb has only the in-frame clones, and not every one. V, J and clone size are taken as reported in that table, and D and trimming were inferred from the DNA itself. The sample lists 70,000 or so clones, about 90% occurring once. This TCR came from a human donor in a cohort sampled during active COVID-19. The sample consisted of peripheral blood.

CDR3 sequence (DNA): TGTGCCAGCAGCTTAGAAGGGAGAACTGAAGCTTTCTTT. Its translation: CASSLEGRTEAFF. J is TRBJ1-1 and V is TRBV7-9; no definite D call. V lost 1 base and J lost 5, with 8 bases in between. CDR3 length equals 13 residues. The germline gives CDR1 SEHNR, CDR2 FQNEAQ (reference sequence).